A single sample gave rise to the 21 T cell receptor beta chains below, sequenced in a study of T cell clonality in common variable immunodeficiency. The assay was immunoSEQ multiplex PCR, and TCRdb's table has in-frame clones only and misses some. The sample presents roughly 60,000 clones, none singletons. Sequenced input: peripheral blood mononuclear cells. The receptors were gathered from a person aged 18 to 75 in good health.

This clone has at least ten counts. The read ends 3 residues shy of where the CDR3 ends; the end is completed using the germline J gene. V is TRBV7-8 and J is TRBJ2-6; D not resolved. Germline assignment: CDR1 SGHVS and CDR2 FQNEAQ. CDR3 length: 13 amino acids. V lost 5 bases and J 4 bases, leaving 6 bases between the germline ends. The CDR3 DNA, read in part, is TGTGCCAGCAGCCCCCCGGGGGCCAACGTC. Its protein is CASSPPGANV. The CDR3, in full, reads CASSPPGANVLTF.

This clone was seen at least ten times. Partial CDR3 DNA: TGTGCCAGCAGTTTCGGACTAGCGGAAATAGAGGACCAAGAGACC. This gives the protein CASSFGLAEIEDQET. The whole CDR3 protein reads CASSFGLAEIEDQETQYF. V usage is TRBV28 and J usage is TRBJ2-5, with 10 bases aligning to TRBD2. The read terminates 3 residues ahead of where the CDR3 ends, so the germline J gene completes it. The CDR3 consists of 18 residues. Losses at the gene ends were 3 bases for V and 0 bases for J; bases not matched to a gene: 10. Germline CDR1 is MDHEN and CDR2 is SYDVKM.

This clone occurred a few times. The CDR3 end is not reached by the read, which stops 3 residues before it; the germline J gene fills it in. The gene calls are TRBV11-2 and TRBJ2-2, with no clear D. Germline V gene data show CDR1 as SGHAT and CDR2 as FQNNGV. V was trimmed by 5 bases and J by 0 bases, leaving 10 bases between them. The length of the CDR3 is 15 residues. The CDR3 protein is CASSPITTNTGELFF. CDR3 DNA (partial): TGTGCCAGCAGCCCTATAACCACGAACACCGGGGAG.

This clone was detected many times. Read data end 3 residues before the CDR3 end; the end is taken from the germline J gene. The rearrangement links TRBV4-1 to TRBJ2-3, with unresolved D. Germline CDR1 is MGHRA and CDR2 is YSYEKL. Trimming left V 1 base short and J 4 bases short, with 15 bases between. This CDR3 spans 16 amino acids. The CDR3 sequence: CASSQAGASPPDTQYF. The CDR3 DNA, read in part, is TGCGCCAGCAGCCAAGCGGGTGCGTCGCCCCCAGATACG.

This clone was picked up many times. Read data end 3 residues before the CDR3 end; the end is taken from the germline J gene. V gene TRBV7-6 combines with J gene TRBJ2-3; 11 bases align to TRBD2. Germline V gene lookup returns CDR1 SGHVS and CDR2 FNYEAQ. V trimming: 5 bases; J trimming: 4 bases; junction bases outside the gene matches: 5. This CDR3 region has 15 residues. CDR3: CASSVLAGASDTQYF. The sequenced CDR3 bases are TGTGCCAGCAGCGTACTAGCGGGAGCCTCAGATACG.

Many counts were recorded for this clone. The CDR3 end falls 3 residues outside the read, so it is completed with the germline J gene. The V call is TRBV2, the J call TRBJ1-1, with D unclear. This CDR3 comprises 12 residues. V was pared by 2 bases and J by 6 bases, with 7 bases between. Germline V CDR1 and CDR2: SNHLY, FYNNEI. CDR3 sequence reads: CASSEWRAEAFF. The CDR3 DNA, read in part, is TGTGCCAGCAGTGAATGGAGGGCTGAA.

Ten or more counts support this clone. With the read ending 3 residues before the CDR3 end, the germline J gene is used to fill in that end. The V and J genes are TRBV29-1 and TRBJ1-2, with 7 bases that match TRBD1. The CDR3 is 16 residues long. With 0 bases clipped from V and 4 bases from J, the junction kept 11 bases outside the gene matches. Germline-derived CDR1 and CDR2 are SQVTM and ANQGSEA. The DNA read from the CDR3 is TGCAGCGTTGAAGATGATCCCTCGAAGGGGGCCTATGGC. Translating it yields CSVEDDPSKGAYG. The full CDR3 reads CSVEDDPSKGAYGYTF.

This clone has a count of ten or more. CDR3 DNA, as far as it was read: TGTGCCAGTAGTATGCGGGAGGATTATAGCAATCAGCCC. Translated: CASSMREDYSNQP. The whole CDR3 protein reads CASSMREDYSNQPQHF. J is TRBJ1-5 and V is TRBV19; no reliable D call. The read gets to within 3 residues of the CDR3 end, and the germline J gene fills in the rest. The germline V gene has CDR1 LNHDA and CDR2 SQIVND (reference sequence). The V gene lost 3 bases and the J gene lost 0 bases, with 12 bases spanning the gap. This CDR3 spans 16 amino acids.

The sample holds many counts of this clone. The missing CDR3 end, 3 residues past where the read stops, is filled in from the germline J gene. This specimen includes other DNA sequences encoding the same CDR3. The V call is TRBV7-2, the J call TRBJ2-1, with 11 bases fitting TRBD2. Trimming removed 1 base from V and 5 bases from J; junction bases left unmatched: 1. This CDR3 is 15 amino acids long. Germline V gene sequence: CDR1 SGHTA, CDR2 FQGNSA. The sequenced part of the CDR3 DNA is TGTGCCAGCAGCTTAGGACTAGCGGGGAACAATGAG. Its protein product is CASSLGLAGNNE. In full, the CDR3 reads CASSLGLAGNNEQFF.

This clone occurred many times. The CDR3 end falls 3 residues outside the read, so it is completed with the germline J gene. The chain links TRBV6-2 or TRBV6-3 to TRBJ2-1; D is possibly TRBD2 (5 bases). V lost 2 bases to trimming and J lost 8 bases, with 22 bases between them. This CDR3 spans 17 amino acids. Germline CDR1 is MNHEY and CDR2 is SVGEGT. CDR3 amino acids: CASSYPRGLAVWYEQFF. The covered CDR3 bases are TGTGCCAGCAGTTACCCTCGCGGGCTAGCAGTTTGGTATGAG.

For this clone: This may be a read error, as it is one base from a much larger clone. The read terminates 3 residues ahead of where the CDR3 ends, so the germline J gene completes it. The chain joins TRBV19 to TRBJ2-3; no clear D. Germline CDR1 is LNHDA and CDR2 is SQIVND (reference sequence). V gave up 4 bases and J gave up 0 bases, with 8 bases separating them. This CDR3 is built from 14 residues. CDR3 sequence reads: CASSTSESTDTQYF. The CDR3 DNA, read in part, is TGTGCCAGTAGTACGAGCGAGAGCACAGATACG. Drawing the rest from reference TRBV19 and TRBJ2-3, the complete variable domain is DGGITQSPKYLFRKEGQNVTLSCEQNLNHDAMYWYRQDPGQGLRLIYYSQIVNDFQKGDIAEGYSVSREKKESFPLTVTSAQKNPTAFYLCASSTSESTDTQYFGPGTRLTVL.

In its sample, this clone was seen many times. CDR3 region: CASSLSGTGGETQYF. Incomplete CDR3 DNA: TGCGCCAGCAGTCTCTCCGGGACAGGGGGTGAGACC. The chain is built from TRBV10-1 and TRBJ2-5; 11 bases agree with TRBD1. The DNA ends 3 residues before the CDR3 does, and the rest of the CDR3 is filled in from the germline J gene. The CDR3 contains 15 residues. Trimming at V came to 5 bases and at J to 5 bases, leaving 7 bases not matched to a gene. Germline CDR1 and CDR2: WNHNN and SYGVQD (reference sequence).

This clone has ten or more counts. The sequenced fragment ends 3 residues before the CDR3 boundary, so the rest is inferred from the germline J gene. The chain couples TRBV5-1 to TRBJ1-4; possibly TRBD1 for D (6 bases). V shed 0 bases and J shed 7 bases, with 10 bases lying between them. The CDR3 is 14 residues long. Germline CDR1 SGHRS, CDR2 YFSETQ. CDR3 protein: CASSLVGTSEKLFF. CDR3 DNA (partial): TGCGCCAGCAGCTTGGTGGGGACAAGTGAAAAA.

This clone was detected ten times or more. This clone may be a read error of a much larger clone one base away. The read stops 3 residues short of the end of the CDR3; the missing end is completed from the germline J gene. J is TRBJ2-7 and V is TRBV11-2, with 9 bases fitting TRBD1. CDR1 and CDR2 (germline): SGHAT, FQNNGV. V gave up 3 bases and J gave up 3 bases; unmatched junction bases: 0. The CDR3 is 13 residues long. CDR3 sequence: CASSLDRGYEQYF. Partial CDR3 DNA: TGTGCCAGCAGCTTGGACAGGGGCTACGAG.

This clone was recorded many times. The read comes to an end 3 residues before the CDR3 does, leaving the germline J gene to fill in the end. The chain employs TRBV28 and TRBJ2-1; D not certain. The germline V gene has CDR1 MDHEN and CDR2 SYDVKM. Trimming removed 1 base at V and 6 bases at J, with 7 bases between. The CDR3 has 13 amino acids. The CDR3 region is CASSLSFSNEQFF. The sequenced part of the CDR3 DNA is TGTGCCAGCAGTTTATCTTTTTCCAATGAG.

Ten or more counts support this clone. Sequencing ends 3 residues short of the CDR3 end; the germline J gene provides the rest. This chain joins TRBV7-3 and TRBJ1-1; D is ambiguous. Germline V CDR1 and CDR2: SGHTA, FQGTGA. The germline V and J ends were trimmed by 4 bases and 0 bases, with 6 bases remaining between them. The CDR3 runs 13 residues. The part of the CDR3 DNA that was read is TGTGCCAGCAGCTCGTATATGAACACTGAA. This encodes CASSSYMNTE. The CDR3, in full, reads CASSSYMNTEAFF.

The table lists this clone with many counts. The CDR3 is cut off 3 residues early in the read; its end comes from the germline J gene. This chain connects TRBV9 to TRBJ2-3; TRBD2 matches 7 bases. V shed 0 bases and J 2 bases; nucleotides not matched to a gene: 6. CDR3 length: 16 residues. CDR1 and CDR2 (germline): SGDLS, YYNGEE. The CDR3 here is CASSVGLADITDTQYF. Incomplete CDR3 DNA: TGTGCCAGCAGCGTAGGGCTAGCGGATATCACAGATACG.

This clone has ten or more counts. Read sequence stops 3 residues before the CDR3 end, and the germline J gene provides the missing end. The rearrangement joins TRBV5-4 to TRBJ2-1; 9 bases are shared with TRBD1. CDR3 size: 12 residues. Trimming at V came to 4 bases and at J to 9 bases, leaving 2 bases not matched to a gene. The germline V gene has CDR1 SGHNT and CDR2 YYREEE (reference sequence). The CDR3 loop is CASSPDRGEQFF. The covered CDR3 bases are TGTGCCAGCAGCCCGGACAGGGGTGAG.

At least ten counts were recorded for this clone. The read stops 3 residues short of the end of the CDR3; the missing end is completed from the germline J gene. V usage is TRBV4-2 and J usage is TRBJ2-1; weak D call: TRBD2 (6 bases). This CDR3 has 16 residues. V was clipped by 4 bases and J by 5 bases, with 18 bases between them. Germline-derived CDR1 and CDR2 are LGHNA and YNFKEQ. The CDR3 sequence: CASSPFGLKENNEQFF. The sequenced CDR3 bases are TGTGCCAGCAGCCCATTCGGACTAAAGGAAAACAATGAG.

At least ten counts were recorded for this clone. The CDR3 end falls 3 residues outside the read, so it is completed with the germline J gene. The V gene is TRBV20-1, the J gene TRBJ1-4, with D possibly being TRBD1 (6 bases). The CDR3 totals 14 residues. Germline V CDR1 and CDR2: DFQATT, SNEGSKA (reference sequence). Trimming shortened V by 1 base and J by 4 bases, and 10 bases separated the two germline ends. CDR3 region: CSARVGQINEKLFF. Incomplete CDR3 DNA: TGCAGTGCTAGAGTAGGACAGATTAATGAAAAA.

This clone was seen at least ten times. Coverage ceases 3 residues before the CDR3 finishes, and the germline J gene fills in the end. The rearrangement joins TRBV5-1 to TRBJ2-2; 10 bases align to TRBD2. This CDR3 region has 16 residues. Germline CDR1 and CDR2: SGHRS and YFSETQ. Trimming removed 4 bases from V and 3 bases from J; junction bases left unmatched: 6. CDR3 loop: CASSDQREGDTGELFF. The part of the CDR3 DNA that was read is TGCGCCAGCAGCGACCAGCGGGAGGGCGACACCGGGGAG.